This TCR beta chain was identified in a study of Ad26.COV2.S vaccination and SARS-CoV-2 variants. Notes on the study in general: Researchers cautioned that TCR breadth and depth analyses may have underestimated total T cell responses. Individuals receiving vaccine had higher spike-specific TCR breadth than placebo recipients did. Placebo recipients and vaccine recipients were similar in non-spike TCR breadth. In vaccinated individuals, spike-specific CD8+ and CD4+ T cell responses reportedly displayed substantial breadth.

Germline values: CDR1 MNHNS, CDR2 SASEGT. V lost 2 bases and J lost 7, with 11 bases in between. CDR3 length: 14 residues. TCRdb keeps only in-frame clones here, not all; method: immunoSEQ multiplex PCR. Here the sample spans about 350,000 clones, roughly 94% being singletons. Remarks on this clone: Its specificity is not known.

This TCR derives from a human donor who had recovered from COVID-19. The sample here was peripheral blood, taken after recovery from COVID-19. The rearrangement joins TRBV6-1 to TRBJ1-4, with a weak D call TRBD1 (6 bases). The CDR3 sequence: CASSERGNAEKLFF. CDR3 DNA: TGTGCCAGCAGTGAAAGGGGGAACGCTGAAAAACTGTTTTTT.